This T cell receptor beta chain was obtained from a study of T cell changes during pregnancy in multiple sclerosis. The germline V gene has CDR1 SEHNR and CDR2 FQNEAQ (reference sequence). Unmatched junction bases numbered 2, after V lost 0 bases and J lost 3 bases. This CDR3 has 16 amino acids. Profiling relied on immunoSEQ multiplex PCR, and the TCRdb table lists in-frame clones only, not all of them. The sample records about 80,000 clones, under 95% being singletons. This TCR derives from a female donor with multiple sclerosis, enrolled in a pregnancy study. The chain links TRBV7-9 to TRBJ2-2; TRBD2 matches 9 bases. Sequenced here: peripheral blood, sampled before pregnancy. CDR3 DNA sequence: TGTGCCAGCAGCTTAGCCGCGGGGGGGCACACCGGGGAGCTGTTTTTT. It codes for CASSLAAGGHTGELFF.